This TCR beta chain was captured in a study of cytomegalovirus exposure and HLA in healthy donors. Study context: Within an early data release were tens of millions of unique TCRs drawn from HLA-typed donors.

Both 60 Vbeta primers and 13 Jbeta primers went into the PCR. Repertoires were generated with immunoSEQ multiplex PCR, while TCRdb's copy carries only in-frame clones and drops some. The data show approximately 59,000 clones, with around 62% seen just once and roughly 17% held by the top ten. In germline, CDR1 is LNHNV, CDR2 YYDKDF (reference sequence). V lost 0 bases and J lost 1, with 9 bases in between. The CDR3 spans 16 residues. Points from the study as a whole: About 87% or about 30% of the time was how often most TCR beta V segments were productive, according to an earlier analysis. TCR beta chain V- and J-gene trimming was linked, in a later analysis, to a missense variant in DCLRE1C. In a later analysis, parvovirus B19, influenza, CMV and Epstein-Barr virus appeared linked to several top co-occurrence clusters.

To note about this clone: Its antigen is still unknown.

The rearrangement links TRBV15 to TRBJ2-2; no clear D gene. This receptor was identified in a middle-aged man in good health and CMV-seropositive. Input material: PBMCs. The chain's CDR3 is CATSRDWSRNTGELFF. The CDR3, as DNA: TGTGCCACCAGCAGAGATTGGTCCAGGAACACCGGGGAGCTGTTTTTT.